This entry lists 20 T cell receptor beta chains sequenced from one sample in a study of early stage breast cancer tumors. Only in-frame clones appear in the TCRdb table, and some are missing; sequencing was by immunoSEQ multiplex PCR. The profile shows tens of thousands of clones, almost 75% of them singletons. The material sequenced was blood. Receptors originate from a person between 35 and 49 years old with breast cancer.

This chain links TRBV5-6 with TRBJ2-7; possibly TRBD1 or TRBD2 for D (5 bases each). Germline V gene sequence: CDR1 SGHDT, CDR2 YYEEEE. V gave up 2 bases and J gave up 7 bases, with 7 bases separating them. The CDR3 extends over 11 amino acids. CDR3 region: CASSFGGEQYF. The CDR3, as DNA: TGTGCCAGCAGCTTTGGGGGAGAGCAGTACTTC.

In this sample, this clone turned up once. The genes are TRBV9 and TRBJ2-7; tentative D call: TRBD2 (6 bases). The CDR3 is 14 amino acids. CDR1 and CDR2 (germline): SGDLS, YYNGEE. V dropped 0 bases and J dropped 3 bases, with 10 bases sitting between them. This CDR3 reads CASSVGQGGYEQYF. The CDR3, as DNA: TGTGCCAGCAGCGTAGGGCAGGGAGGCTACGAGCAGTACTTC.

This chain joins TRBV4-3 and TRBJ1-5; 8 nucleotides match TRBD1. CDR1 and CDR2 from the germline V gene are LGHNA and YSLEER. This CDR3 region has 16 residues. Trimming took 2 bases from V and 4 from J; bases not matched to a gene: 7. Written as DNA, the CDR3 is TGCGCCAGCAGCCAAACCCCGGGACAGGAAAATCAGCCCCAGCATTTT. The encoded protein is CASSQTPGQENQPQHF.

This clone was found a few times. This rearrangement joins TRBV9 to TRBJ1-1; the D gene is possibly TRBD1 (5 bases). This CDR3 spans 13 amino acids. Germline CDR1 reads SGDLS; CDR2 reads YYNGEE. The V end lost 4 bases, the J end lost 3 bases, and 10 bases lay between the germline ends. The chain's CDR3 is CASSMGVDTEAFF. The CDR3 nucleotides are TGTGCCAGCAGCATGGGGGTGGACACTGAAGCTTTCTTT.

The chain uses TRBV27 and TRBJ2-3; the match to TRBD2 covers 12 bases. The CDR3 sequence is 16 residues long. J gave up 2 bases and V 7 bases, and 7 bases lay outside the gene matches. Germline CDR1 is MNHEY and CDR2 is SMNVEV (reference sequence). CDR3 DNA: TGTGCCAGCACCAGGACTAGCGGGGACCTCACAGATACGCAGTATTTT. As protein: CASTRTSGDLTDTQYF.

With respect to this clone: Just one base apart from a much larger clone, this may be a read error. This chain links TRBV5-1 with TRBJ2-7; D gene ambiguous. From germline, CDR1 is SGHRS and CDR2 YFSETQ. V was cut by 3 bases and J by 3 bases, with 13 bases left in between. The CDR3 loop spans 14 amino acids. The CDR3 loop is CASSSTGSLYEQYF. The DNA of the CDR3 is TGCGCCAGCAGCTCAACTGGGTCGCTCTACGAGCAGTACTTC. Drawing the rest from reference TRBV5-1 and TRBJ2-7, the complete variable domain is KAGVTQTPRYLIKTRGQQVTLSCSPISGHRSVSWYQQTPGQGLQFLFEYFSETQRNKGNFPGRFSGRQFSNSRSEMNVSTLELGDSALYLCASSSTGSLYEQYFGPGTRLTVT.

CDR3 protein: CASSLVPSEQYF. The CDR3 nucleotides are TGTGCCAGCAGCTTAGTCCCTAGTGAGCAGTACTTC. V usage is TRBV11-3 and J usage is TRBJ2-7; D is undetermined. The CDR3 contains 12 residues. CDR1 and CDR2 from the germline V gene are SGHNT and YENEEA. V lost 1 base to trimming and J lost 7 bases, with 8 bases between them.

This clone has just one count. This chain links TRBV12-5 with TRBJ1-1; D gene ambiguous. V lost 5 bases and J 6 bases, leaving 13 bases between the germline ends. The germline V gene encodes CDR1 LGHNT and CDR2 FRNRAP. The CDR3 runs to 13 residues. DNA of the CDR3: TGTGCTAGTGGTGGGTTTAAGGATGCTGAAGCTTTCTTT. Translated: CASGGFKDAEAFF.

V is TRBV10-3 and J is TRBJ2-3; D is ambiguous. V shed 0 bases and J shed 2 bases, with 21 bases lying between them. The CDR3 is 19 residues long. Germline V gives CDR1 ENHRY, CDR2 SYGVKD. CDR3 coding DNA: TGTGCCATCAGTGAGTCGGGGAAGACCGAAGACACTTACACAGATACGCAGTATTTT. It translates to CAISESGKTEDTYTDTQYF.

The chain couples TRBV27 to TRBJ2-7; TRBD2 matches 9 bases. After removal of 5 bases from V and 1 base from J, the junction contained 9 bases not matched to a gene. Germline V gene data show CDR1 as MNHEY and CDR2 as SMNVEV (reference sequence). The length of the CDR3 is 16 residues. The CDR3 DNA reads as TGTGCCAGCAGTCCCTATAGCGGGAGTTTGTCCTACGAGCAGTACTTC. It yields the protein CASSPYSGSLSYEQYF.

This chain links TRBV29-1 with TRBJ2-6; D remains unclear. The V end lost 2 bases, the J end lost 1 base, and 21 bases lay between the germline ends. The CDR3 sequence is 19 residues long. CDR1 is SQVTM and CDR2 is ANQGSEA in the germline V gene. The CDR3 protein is CSVEIAVWAVRSGANVLTF. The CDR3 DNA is TGCAGCGTTGAAATCGCGGTCTGGGCAGTTCGATCTGGGGCCAACGTCCTGACTTTC.

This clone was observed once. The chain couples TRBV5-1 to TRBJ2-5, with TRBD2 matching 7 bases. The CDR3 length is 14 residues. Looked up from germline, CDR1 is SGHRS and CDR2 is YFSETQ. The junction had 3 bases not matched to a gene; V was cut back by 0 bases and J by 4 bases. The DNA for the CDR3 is TGCGCCAGCAGCTTGGCGGGCGGGGGAGAGACCCAGTACTTC. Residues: CASSLAGGGETQYF.

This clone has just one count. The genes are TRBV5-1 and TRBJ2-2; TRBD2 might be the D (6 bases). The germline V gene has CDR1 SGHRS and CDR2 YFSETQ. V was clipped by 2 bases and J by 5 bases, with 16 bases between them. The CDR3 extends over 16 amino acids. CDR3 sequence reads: CASSLFGTPGTGELFF. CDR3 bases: TGCGCCAGCAGCTTATTCGGGACTCCCGGGACCGGGGAGCTGTTTTTT.

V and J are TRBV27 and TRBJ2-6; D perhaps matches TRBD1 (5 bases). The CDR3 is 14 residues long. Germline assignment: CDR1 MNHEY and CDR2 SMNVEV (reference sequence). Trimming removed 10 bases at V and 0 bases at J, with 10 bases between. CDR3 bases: TGTGCCACCACCCAGGGCTCTGGGGCCAACGTCCTGACTTTC. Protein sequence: CATTQGSGANVLTF.

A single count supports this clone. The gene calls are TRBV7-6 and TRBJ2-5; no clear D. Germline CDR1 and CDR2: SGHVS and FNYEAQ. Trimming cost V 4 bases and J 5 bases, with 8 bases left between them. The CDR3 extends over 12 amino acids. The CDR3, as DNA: TGTGCCAGCAGCTCCCTGGGGGAGACCCAGTACTTC. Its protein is CASSSLGETQYF.

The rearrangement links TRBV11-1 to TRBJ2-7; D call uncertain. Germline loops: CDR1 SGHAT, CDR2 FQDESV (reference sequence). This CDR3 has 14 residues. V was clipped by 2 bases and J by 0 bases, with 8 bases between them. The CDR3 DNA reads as TGTGCCAGCAGCTTATCGGACGGCTCCTACGAGCAGTACTTC. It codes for CASSLSDGSYEQYF.

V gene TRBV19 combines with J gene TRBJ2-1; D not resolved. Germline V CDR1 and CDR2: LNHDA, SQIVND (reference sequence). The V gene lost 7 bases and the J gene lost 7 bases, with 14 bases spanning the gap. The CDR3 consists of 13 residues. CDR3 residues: CASTTSVENEQFF. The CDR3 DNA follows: TGTGCCAGTACTACCTCCGTGGAGAATGAGCAGTTCTTC.

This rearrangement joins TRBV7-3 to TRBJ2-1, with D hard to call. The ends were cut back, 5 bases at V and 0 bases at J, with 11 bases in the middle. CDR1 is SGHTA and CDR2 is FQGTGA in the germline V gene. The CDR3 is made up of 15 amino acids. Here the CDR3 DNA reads TGTGCCAGCAGCCGCAGCCCGAGCTCCTACAATGAGCAGTTCTTC. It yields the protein CASSRSPSSYNEQFF.

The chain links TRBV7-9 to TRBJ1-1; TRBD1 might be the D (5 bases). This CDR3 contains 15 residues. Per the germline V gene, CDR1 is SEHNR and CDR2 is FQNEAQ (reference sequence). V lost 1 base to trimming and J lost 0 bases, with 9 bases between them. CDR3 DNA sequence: TGTGCCAGCAGCTTAGTGGGACGTATGAACACTGAAGCTTTCTTT. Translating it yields CASSLVGRMNTEAFF.

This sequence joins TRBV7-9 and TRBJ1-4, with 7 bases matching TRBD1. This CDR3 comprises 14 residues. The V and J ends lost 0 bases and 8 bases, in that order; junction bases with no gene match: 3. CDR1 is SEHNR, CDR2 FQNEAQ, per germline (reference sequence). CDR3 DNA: TGTGCCAGCAGCTTAGCAGGGGGCGGAGAAAAACTGTTTTTT. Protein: CASSLAGGGEKLFF.